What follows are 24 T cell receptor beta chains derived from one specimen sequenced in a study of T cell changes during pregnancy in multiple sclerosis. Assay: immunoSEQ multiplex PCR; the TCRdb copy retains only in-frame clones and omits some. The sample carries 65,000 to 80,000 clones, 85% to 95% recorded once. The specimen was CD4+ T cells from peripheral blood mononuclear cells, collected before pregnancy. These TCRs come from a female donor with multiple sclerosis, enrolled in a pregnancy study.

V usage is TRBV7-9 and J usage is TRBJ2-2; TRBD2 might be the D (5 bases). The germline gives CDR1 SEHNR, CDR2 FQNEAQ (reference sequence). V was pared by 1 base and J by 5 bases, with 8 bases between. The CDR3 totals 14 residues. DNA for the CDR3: TGTGCCAGCAGCTTAGGATCGGGGACCGGGGAGCTGTTTTTT. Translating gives CASSLGSGTGELFF.

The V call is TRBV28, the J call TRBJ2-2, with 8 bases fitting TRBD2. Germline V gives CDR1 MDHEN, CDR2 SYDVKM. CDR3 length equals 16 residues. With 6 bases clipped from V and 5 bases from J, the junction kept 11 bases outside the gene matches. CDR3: CASSHSGKGPTGELFF. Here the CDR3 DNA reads TGTGCCAGCAGCCATAGCGGGAAGGGGCCAACCGGGGAGCTGTTTTTT.

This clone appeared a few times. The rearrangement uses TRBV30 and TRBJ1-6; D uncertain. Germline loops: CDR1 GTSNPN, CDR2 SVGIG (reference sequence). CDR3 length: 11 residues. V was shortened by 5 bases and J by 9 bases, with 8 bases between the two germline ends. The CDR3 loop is CAWGTGSPLHF. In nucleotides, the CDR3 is TGTGCCTGGGGTACCGGTTCACCCCTCCACTTT.

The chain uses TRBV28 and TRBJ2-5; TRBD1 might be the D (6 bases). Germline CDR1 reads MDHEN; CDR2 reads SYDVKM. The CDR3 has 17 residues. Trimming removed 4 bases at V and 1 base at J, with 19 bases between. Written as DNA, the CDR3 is TGTGCCAGCAGTTCCGGGACAACCTTCTTGAGCCAAGAGACCCAGTACTTC. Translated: CASSSGTTFLSQETQYF.

Here the CDR3 reads CASTQMSGRAGEQFF. CDR3 nucleotide sequence: TGTGCCAGCACCCAAATGAGTGGGAGGGCAGGAGAGCAGTTCTTC. The chain carries TRBV7-9 and TRBJ2-1, with 7 bases fitting TRBD2. There are 15 residues in the CDR3. V shed 7 bases, J shed 10 bases, and the junction held 16 bases outside the gene matches. Per germline, CDR1 SEHNR and CDR2 FQNEAQ (reference sequence).

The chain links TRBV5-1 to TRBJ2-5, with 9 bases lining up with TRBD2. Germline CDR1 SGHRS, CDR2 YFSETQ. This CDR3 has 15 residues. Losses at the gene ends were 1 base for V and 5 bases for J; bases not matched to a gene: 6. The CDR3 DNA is TGCGCCAGCAGCTTGATCCCTAGCGGGATTGAGACCCAGTACTTC. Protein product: CASSLIPSGIETQYF.

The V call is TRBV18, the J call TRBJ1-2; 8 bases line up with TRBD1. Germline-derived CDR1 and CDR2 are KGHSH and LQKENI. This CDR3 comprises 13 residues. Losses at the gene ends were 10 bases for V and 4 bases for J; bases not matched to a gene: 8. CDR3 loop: CATTGGSFYGYTF. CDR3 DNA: TGTGCCACCACAGGGGGGTCCTTCTATGGCTACACCTTC.

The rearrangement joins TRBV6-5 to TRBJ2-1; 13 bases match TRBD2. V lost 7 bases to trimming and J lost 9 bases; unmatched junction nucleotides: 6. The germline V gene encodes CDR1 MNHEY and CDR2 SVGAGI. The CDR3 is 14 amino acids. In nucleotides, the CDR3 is TGTGCCAGCAAGGGACTAGCGGGAATGGGTGAGCAGTTCTTC. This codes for CASKGLAGMGEQFF.

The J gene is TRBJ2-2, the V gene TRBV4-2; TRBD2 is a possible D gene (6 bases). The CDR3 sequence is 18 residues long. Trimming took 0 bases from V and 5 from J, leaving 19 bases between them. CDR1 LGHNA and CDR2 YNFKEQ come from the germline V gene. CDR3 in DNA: TGTGCCAGCAGCCAAGATCCACCCCCGGGAGTCTCTACCGGGGAGCTGTTTTTT. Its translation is CASSQDPPPGVSTGELFF.

The CDR3 DNA follows: TGCGCCAGCAGCTTGGGGGCCTTAAAAGATACGCAGTATTTT. Residues: CASSLGALKDTQYF. The chain employs TRBV5-1 and TRBJ2-3; D unclear. The CDR3 is 14 residues long. V lost 0 bases and J lost 5, with 10 bases in between. Germline CDR1 is SGHRS and CDR2 is YFSETQ.

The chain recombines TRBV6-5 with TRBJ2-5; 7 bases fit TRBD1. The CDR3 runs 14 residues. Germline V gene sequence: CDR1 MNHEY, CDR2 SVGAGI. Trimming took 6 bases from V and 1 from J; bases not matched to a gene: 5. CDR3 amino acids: CASSPWTGQETQYF. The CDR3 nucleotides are TGTGCCAGCAGCCCATGGACAGGCCAAGAGACCCAGTACTTC.

CDR3 protein: CAWSAPLTGGSYGYTF. DNA of the CDR3: TGTGCCTGGAGTGCTCCCCTGACAGGTGGGAGCTATGGCTACACCTTC. This rearrangement joins TRBV30 to TRBJ1-2; possibly TRBD1 for D (6 bases). The germline V and J ends were trimmed by 1 base and 4 bases, with 19 bases remaining between them. CDR3 length: 16 residues. Looked up from germline, CDR1 is GTSNPN and CDR2 is SVGIG (reference sequence).

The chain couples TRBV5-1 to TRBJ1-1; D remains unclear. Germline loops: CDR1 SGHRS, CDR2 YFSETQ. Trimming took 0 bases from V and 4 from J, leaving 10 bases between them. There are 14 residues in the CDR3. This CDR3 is CASSLAEGITEAFF. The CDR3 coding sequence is TGCGCCAGCAGCTTGGCCGAGGGTATCACTGAAGCTTTCTTT.

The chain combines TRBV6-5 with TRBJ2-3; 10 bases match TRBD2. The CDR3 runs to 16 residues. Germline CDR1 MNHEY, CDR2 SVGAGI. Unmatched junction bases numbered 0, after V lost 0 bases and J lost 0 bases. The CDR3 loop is CASSYSTSGSTDTQYF. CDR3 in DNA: TGTGCCAGCAGTTACTCGACTAGCGGGAGCACAGATACGCAGTATTTT.

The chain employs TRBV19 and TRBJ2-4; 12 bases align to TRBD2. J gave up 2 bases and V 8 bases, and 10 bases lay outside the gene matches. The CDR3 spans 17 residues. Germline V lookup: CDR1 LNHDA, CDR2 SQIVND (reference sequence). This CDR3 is CASRTSGIVGSKNIQYF. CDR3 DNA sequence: TGTGCCAGTCGGACTAGCGGGATAGTAGGGTCCAAAAACATTCAGTACTTC.

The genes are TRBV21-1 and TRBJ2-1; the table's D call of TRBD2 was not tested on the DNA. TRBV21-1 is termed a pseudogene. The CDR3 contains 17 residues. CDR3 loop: CASSKRRTSGRMVEQFF. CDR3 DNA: TGTGCCAGCAGCAAAAGGCGGACTAGCGGGAGAATGGTTGAGCAGTTCTTC.

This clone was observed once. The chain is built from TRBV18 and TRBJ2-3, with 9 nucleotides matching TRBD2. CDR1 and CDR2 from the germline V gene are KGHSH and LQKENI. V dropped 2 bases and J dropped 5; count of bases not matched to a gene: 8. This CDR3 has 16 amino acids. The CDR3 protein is CASSPVVAGAGDTQYF. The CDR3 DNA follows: TGTGCCAGCTCACCAGTAGTAGCGGGGGCAGGAGATACGCAGTATTTT.

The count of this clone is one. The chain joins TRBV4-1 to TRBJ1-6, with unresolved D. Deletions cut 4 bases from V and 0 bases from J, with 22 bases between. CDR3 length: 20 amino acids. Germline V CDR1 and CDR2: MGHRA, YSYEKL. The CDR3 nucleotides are TGCGCCAGCAGCCTCCTAGCACCGGACGGTTACAGCTCCTATAATTCACCCCTCCACTTT. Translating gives CASSLLAPDGYSSYNSPLHF.

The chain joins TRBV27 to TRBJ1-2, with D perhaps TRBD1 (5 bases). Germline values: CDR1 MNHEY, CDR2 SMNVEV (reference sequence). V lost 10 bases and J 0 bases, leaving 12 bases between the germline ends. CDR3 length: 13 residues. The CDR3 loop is CAILRDSNYGYTF. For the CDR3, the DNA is TGTGCCATCCTCAGGGATTCTAACTATGGCTACACCTTC.

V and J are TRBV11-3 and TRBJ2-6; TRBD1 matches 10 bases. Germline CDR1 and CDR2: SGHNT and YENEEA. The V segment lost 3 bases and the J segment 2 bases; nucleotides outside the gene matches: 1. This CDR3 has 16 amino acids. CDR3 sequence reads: CASSLTGGAGANVLTF. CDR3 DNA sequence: TGTGCCAGCAGCTTGACAGGGGGCGCTGGGGCCAACGTCCTGACTTTC.

CDR3 residues: CGVGAGSYEQYF. The CDR3 nucleotides read TGTGGTGTAGGGGCCGGCTCCTACGAGCAGTACTTC. V is TRBV10-3 and J is TRBJ2-7; possible D gene TRBD1, 5 bases. The CDR3 contains 12 residues. CDR1 is ENHRY, CDR2 SYGVKD, per germline.

This CDR3 is CASSPRGIVTDTQYF. In DNA, the CDR3 is TGTGCCAGCTCACCAAGGGGGATCGTCACAGATACGCAGTATTTT. The gene calls are TRBV18 and TRBJ2-3; D possibly corresponds to TRBD1 (6 bases). The CDR3 is 15 residues long. Between the trimmed V and J ends, which lost 2 bases and 2 bases, there was a span of 11 bases. The germline CDR1 and CDR2 sequences are KGHSH and LQKENI. The full variable domain, its missing parts supplied by reference TRBV18 and TRBJ2-3, is NAGVMQNPRHLVRRRGQEARLRCSPMKGHSHVYWYRQLPEEGLKFMVYLQKENIIDESGMPKERFSAEFPKEGPSILRIQQVVRGDSAAYFCASSPRGIVTDTQYFGPGTRLTVL.

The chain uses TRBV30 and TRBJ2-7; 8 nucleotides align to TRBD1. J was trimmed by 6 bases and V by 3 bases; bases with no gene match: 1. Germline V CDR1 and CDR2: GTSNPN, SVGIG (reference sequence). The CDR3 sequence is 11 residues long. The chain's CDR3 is CAWSQGAEQYF. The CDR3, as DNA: TGTGCCTGGAGCCAGGGGGCCGAGCAGTACTTC.

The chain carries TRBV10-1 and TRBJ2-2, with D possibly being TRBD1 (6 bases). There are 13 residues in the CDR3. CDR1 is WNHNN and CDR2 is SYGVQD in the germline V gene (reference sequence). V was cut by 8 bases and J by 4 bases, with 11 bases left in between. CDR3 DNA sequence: TGCGCCAGCCGCCCACAGGGCACCGGGGAGCTGTTTTTT. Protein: CASRPQGTGELFF.